This passage covers 6 T cell receptor beta chains from one sample sequenced in a study of cytomegalovirus exposure and HLA in healthy donors. Researchers ran the PCR with 60 Vbeta and 13 Jbeta primers. The table came from immunoSEQ multiplex PCR; TCRdb's copy has only in-frame clones and leaves some out. The sample carries 150,000 to 200,000 clones, 82% recorded once. Sequencing was performed on PBMCs. These receptors came from a boy younger than 10 in good health and CMV-seronegative.

This clone was detected a few times. The V gene is TRBV7-2, the J gene TRBJ2-7; maybe TRBD2 (7 bases). Trimming took 3 bases from V and 3 from J, leaving 9 bases between them. The V gene's germline CDR1 is SGHTA and CDR2 FQGNSA. This CDR3 contains 13 residues. CDR3 in amino acids: CASSLGGLYEQYF. In nucleotides, the CDR3 is TGTGCCAGCAGCTTGGGGGGGCTCTACGAGCAGTACTTC. Looking up the rest from reference TRBV7-2 and TRBJ2-7 gives the full variable domain: GAGVSQSPSNKVTEKGKDVELRCDPISGHTALYWYRQSLGQGLEFLIYFQGNSAPDKSGLPSDRFSAERTGGSVSTLTIQRTQQEDSAVYLCASSLGGLYEQYFGPGTRLTVT.

Concerning this clone: This same CDR3 is encoded by further DNA sequences in the sample. The chain couples TRBV7-2 to TRBJ2-7; TRBD2 is a possible D gene (5 bases). Looked up from germline, CDR1 is SGHTA and CDR2 is FQGNSA. The V and J ends lost 4 bases and 3 bases respectively, with 10 bases between them. The length of the CDR3 is 13 residues. CDR3 bases: TGTGCCAGCAGCTCTTCGGGGAGCTACGAGCAGTACTTC. This gives the protein CASSSSGSYEQYF.

V usage is TRBV9 and J usage is TRBJ2-1; 8 positions agree with TRBD1. With V trimmed by 6 bases and J by 9 bases, 11 bases remained unmatched. This CDR3 contains 14 residues. Germline V lookup: CDR1 SGDLS, CDR2 YYNGEE. The CDR3 sequence is CASNPTGDRGEQFF. The CDR3 nucleotides are TGTGCCAGCAATCCGACAGGGGATAGGGGTGAGCAGTTCTTC.

The genes are TRBV7-9 and TRBJ1-1; 9 bases agree with TRBD1. This CDR3 region has 17 residues. J gave up 1 base and V 5 bases, and 11 bases lay outside the gene matches. The germline V gene has CDR1 SEHNR and CDR2 FQNEAQ (reference sequence). This CDR3 reads CASSVPGQGPPNTEAFF. As DNA, the CDR3 is TGTGCCAGCAGCGTCCCGGGACAGGGCCCTCCGAACACTGAAGCTTTCTTT. Looking up the rest from reference TRBV7-9 and TRBJ1-1 gives the full variable domain: DTGVSQNPRHKITKRGQNVTFRCDPISEHNRLYWYRQTLGQGPEFLTYFQNEAQLEKSRLLSDRFSAERPKGSFSTLEIQRTEQGDSAMYLCASSVPGQGPPNTEAFFGQGTRLTVV.

The chain couples TRBV18 to TRBJ1-2; D is perhaps TRBD1 (6 bases). The germline V gene encodes CDR1 KGHSH and CDR2 LQKENI. The CDR3 sequence is 15 residues long. The V end was cut by 6 bases, the J end by 8 bases, with 22 bases between. The CDR3 loop is CASSPNLAGARGYTF. CDR3 bases: TGTGCCAGCTCTCCAAACCTAGCGGGGGCGCGGGGCTACACCTTC.

The rearrangement links TRBV5-1 to TRBJ2-5, with no clear D. Looked up from germline, CDR1 is SGHRS and CDR2 is YFSETQ. The germline V and J ends were trimmed by 6 bases and 3 bases, with 6 bases remaining between them. This CDR3 has 11 amino acids. In nucleotides, the CDR3 is TGCGCCAGCACAGGTAAAGAGACCCAGTACTTC. Amino acid sequence: CASTGKETQYF. Full variable domain (outside the CDR3, taken from reference TRBV5-1 and TRBJ2-5): KAGVTQTPRYLIKTRGQQVTLSCSPISGHRSVSWYQQTPGQGLQFLFEYFSETQRNKGNFPGRFSGRQFSNSRSEMNVSTLELGDSALYLCASTGKETQYFGPGTRLLVL.